The rows below give T cell receptor beta chains drawn from one sample of a study of T cells in Graves' hyperthyroidism and ophthalmopathy. TCRdb called the multiplex PCR reads again in MiXCR, with one record for every CDR3 protein. This table has about 560,000 distinct CDR3 sequences, approximately 15% appearing once. Sequencing was carried out using blood. These receptors all stem from a woman under 30 with Graves' hyperthyroidism. The CDR3 runs from the conserved cysteine through the conserved F or W. Fields, in order: D gene, J gene, V gene, clone size, CDR3 DNA, CDR3 protein. D genes are given only for firm matches. For some rows the clone size is stated as once, few or many, or as a class when expanded; others skip it.

-,TRBJ2-4,TRBV2,-,TGTGCCACACGACAGGCACTAAAAAACATTCAGTACTTC,CATRQALKNIQYF
-,TRBJ1-2,TRBV13,few,TGTGCCAGCAGCTTAGGCGGCTTGGGCCTCTATGGCTACACCTTC,CASSLGGLGLYGYTF
TRBD2,TRBJ2-1,TRBV5-4,-,TGTGCCAGCAGCGGACGGACTAGCGGGGGGGCCGGTCATGAGCAGTTCTTC,CASSGRTSGGAGHEQFF
-,TRBJ1-5,TRBV2,many,TGTGCCAGCAGTGAAGCAGACATGGGCAATCAGCCCCAGCATTTT,CASSEADMGNQPQHF
-,TRBJ2-2,TRBV2,few,TGTGCCAGCATGACGGATCTCGTTGGCGGCGGGGAGCTGTTTTTT,CASMTDLVGGGELFF
TRBD1,TRBJ1-2,TRBV12-3/TRBV12-4,-,TGTGCCACCGGCGGTCTGGCGGGACAGACCTCTTTTGATGGCTACACCTTC,CATGGLAGQTSFDGYTF
-,TRBJ2-1,TRBV20-1,few,TGCAGTGCTAGGCAGGACTACAATGAGCAGTTCTTC,CSARQDYNEQFF
-,TRBJ2-7,TRBV20-1,-,TGCAGTGCTAGAGTTTCCGGGCTGAGGGAAGAGCAGTACTTC,CSARVSGLREEQYF
TRBD2,TRBJ2-3,TRBV6-6,few,TGTGCCAGCAGTTACCTGAAAGCGGGGGGCGTTAGCACAGATACGCAGTATTTT,CASSYLKAGGVSTDTQYF
-,TRBJ1-5,TRBV7-2,many,TGTGCCAGCAGCTTAGCGCGGGCGGCGGGTCAGCCCCAGCATTTT,CASSLARAAGQPQHF
TRBD1,TRBJ1-1,TRBV20-1,many,TGCAGTGCTAAACAAGGGGGCCCGAACACTGAAGCTTTCTTT,CSAKQGGPNTEAFF
-,TRBJ2-5,TRBV20-1,many,TGCAGTGCTGGACGCGGAAAAGAGACCCAGTACTTC,CSAGRGKETQYF
-,TRBJ1-3,TRBV6-1,many,TGTGCCAGCAGTGAAGAATTTACAGTGGTCACTGGAAACACCATATATTTT,CASSEEFTVVTGNTIYF
-,TRBJ1-1,TRBV4-1,few,TGCGCCAGCAGCCAAGCTTCCCGGGAGAACACTGAAGCTTTCTTT,CASSQASRENTEAFF
-,TRBJ1-1,TRBV5-1,many,TGCGCCAGCAGCTTCGGACCTACGAACACTGAAGCTTTCTTT,CASSFGPTNTEAFF
-,TRBJ2-5,TRBV28,few,TGTGCCAGCAGTTTTTGGAGAGAGACCCAGTACTTC,CASSFWRETQYF
-,TRBJ1-2,TRBV2,many,TGTGCCAGCAGTACTCCCCGGGGCAGCAACTATGGCTACACCTTC,CASSTPRGSNYGYTF
-,TRBJ2-7,TRBV6-2/TRBV6-3,few,TGTGCCACCTCCTCCGGGGGTAAGCCCCCCTACGAGCAGTACTTC,CATSSGGKPPYEQYF
TRBD1,TRBJ2-1,TRBV20-1,-,TGCAGTGCTAGAGCCGCCCCCTGGACAGGGGGCAATGAGCAGTTCTTC,CSARAAPWTGGNEQFF
TRBD1,TRBJ2-6,TRBV19,-,TGTGCCAGTACCCGGACAGGGAGGTTAGGTGGGGCCAACGTCCTGACTTTC,CASTRTGRLGGANVLTF
TRBD1,TRBJ1-1,TRBV7-2,many,TGTGCCAGCAGCGAAGCGACAGGGAGGAACACTGAAGCTTTCTTT,CASSEATGRNTEAFF
TRBD1,TRBJ1-2,TRBV24-1,-,TGTGCCACCAGTGATACGACAGGGAATGACTATGGCTACACCTTC,CATSDTTGNDYGYTF
-,TRBJ1-5,TRBV19,many,TGTGCCAGTATGACGGGACACTTCAAGGCTAGCAATCAGCCCCAGCATTTT,CASMTGHFKASNQPQHF
TRBD2,TRBJ2-5,TRBV20-1,few,TGCAGTGCTAGATCACTTAGCGGGAGGGGGGGAGAGACCCGGTACTTC,CSARSLSGRGGETRYF
-,TRBJ2-5,TRBV6-1,-,TGTGCCAGCAGCCGGCGGGGACAGCAAGAGACCCAGTACTTC,CASSRRGQQETQYF
-,TRBJ1-4,TRBV10-3,few,TGTGCCATCAGGAAGGACAGTTCTAATGAAAAACTGTTTTTT,CAIRKDSSNEKLFF
-,TRBJ2-6,TRBV5-6,-,TGTGCCAGCAGCTCAGGGGTCTTATTCTCTGGGGCCAACGTCCTGACTTTC,CASSSGVLFSGANVLTF
-,TRBJ2-1,TRBV2,-,TGTGCCAGCAGGGACAGCGGGGACGAGCAGTTCTTC,CASRDSGDEQFF
-,TRBJ1-4,TRBV12-3/TRBV12-4,many,TGTGCCAGCAGTTTAGATGAAAAACTGTTTTTT,CASSLDEKLFF
TRBD2,TRBJ2-1,TRBV20-1,few,TGCAGTGCTAGAGATGAACTAGCGGGAGCTCACAATGAGCAGTTCTTC,CSARDELAGAHNEQFF
TRBD1,TRBJ1-2,TRBV18,many,TGTGCCAGCTCACCACGGAGGGACAGGTCGGGTGTTGGCTACACCTTC,CASSPRRDRSGVGYTF
-,TRBJ2-3,TRBV20-1,-,TGCAGTGCTAGAGATGGGGGCGGACTAGATACTAGCACAGATACGCAGTATTTT,CSARDGGGLDTSTDTQYF
TRBD1,TRBJ2-7,TRBV7-2,many,TGTGCCAGCAGCTTAGTACAGGGGGATGCCTACGAGCAGTACTTC,CASSLVQGDAYEQYF
-,TRBJ1-3,TRBV5-1,few,TGCGCCAGCAGCTTCACCCCGGGACAACGAAACACCATATATTTT,CASSFTPGQRNTIYF
TRBD1,TRBJ2-2,TRBV29-1,many,TGCAGCGTACGGACAGGGTTGGGCGGGGAGCTGTTTTTT,CSVRTGLGGELFF
TRBD1,TRBJ1-2,TRBV5-4,-,TGTGCCAGCAGCACTCCGACAGGGATTTTCTATGGCTACACCTTC,CASSTPTGIFYGYTF
-,TRBJ1-5,TRBV15,-,TGTGCCACCAGCAGTGGTAGCAATCAGCCCCAGCATTTT,CATSSGSNQPQHF
TRBD2,TRBJ2-1,TRBV4-1,-,TGCGCCAGCAGCCAAGGGGGGACTAGCGGGCCCAATGAGCAGTTCTTC,CASSQGGTSGPNEQFF
TRBD1,TRBJ2-7,TRBV18,-,TGTGCCAGCTCGACAGGGACAGGGGCCTACGAGCAGTACTTC,CASSTGTGAYEQYF
-,TRBJ2-1,TRBV29-1,few,TGCAGCGTTGGAGACAACAATGAGCAGTTCTTC,CSVGDNNEQFF
-,TRBJ1-4,TRBV27,-,TGTGCCAGCAGGGGGAGTTTTGCAACTAATGAAAAACTGTTTTTT,CASRGSFATNEKLFF
-,TRBJ2-7,TRBV3-1,-,TGTGCCAGCAGCCAAGGGACTCCCTACGAGCAGTACTTC,CASSQGTPYEQYF
-,TRBJ1-1,TRBV20-1,many,TGCAGTGCTAGACCGTTAACAGGTCCACTGAACACTGAAGCTTTCTTT,CSARPLTGPLNTEAFF
-,TRBJ1-3,TRBV5-1,many,TGCGCCAGCAGCCCTGGACAGTCTGGAAACACCATATATTTT,CASSPGQSGNTIYF
TRBD2,TRBJ2-7,TRBV7-9,few,TGTGCCAGCAGCCCCCATTTTAGCGGGAGAACCCCCTACGAGCAGTACTTC,CASSPHFSGRTPYEQYF
-,TRBJ2-3,TRBV28,many,TGTGCCAGCATCGGGACCCCCCGGGGAGATACGCAGTATTTT,CASIGTPRGDTQYF
-,TRBJ2-5,TRBV3-1,-,TGTGCCAGCAGCCAAGAAATTTGGCTGGGAGAGACCCAGTACTTC,CASSQEIWLGETQYF
TRBD2,TRBJ2-3,TRBV7-2,few,TGTGCCAGCGCTGGACTAGCGGGGATCACAGATACGCAGTATTTT,CASAGLAGITDTQYF
-,TRBJ2-1,TRBV6-1,-,TGTGCCAGCAGCCCCGGTGGTAGCGGAGAGTCCTACAATGAGCAGTTCTTC,CASSPGGSGESYNEQFF
TRBD2,TRBJ2-3,TRBV5-1,many,TGCGCCAGCAGCTTTCTAGCGGGAGGCACAGATACGCAGTATTTT,CASSFLAGGTDTQYF
-,TRBJ2-7,TRBV28,-,TGTGCCAGCAGTTATGGGCTCGGATACGAGCAGTACTTC,CASSYGLGYEQYF
-,TRBJ2-1,TRBV20-1,few,TGCAGTGCTGGAATACAGGGTCGCTCCTACAATGAGCAGTTCTTC,CSAGIQGRSYNEQFF
-,TRBJ2-1,TRBV12-3/TRBV12-4,many,TGTGCCAGCAGTTTAGCGGGGACGACATTCGATGAGCAGTTCTTC,CASSLAGTTFDEQFF
TRBD2,TRBJ2-5,TRBV24-1,-,TGTGCCACCAGTGATGGGGGGGGCCAAGAGACCCAGTACTTC,CATSDGGGQETQYF
TRBD1,TRBJ1-2,TRBV12-3/TRBV12-4,many,TGTGCCAGCAGTTCGGGACAGGGGGCTTATGGCTACACCTTC,CASSSGQGAYGYTF
-,TRBJ2-5,TRBV20-1,few,TGCAGTGCAAAAGGGCTAGTGGGCCAGCAGACCCAGTACTTC,CSAKGLVGQQTQYF